The next 18 T cell receptor beta chains were all read from a single sample in a study of type 1 and type 2 diabetes patients. Amplification started from genomic DNA. A primer set of 30 forward and 13 reverse primers amplified the CDR3. TCRdb reprocessed the multiplex PCR reads via MiXCR and lists one record per CDR3 protein. Of about 250,000 distinct CDR3 sequences listed, around 47% are singletons. The specimen sequenced was peripheral blood mononuclear cells (PBMCs). The receptors come from a man aged 18 to 30 with type 2 diabetes.

On this clonotype itself: This sequence may be a read error, since a much larger clone differs from it by one base. The chain links TRBV10-3 to TRBJ2-6, with TRBD1 identical over 8 bases. V gave up 10 bases and J gave up 2 bases; unmatched junction bases: 7. Germline V lookup: CDR1 ENHRY, CDR2 SYGVKD. The CDR3 covers 15 residues. CDR3 nucleotide sequence: TGTGCCACCGCCTGGACAGGGACTGGGGCCAACGTCCTGACTTTC. Its protein is CATAWTGTGANVLTF.

This clonotype was counted only a few times. DNA of the CDR3: TGTGCCAGTAGTCCTCGCATGAGCACTGAAGCTTTCTTT. Translated, it gives CASSPRMSTEAFF. The chain is built from TRBV19 and TRBJ1-1; no reliable D call. CDR1 and CDR2 from the germline V gene are LNHDA and SQIVND (reference sequence). V dropped 5 bases and J dropped 4 bases, with 11 bases sitting between them. CDR3 length equals 13 residues.

This rearrangement joins TRBV7-9 to TRBJ2-7, with D possibly matching TRBD1 (6 bases). The CDR3 runs 14 residues. The germline V and J ends were trimmed by 5 bases and 4 bases, with 15 bases remaining between them. In germline, CDR1 is SEHNR, CDR2 FQNEAQ (reference sequence). The CDR3 DNA reads as TGTGCCAGCAGCGAACCTGGGGGCTCGTACGAGCAGTACTTC. This codes for CASSEPGGSYEQYF.

This clonotype was observed a handful of times. The V and J genes are TRBV20-1 and TRBJ2-1; TRBD2 aligns across 7 bases. V shed 0 bases, J shed 1 base, and the junction held 6 bases outside the gene matches. CDR1 is DFQATT, CDR2 SNEGSKA, per germline (reference sequence). The CDR3 sequence is 16 residues long. The CDR3 reads CSARDPGAGSYNEQFF. The CDR3 DNA sequence: TGCAGTGCTAGAGATCCGGGAGCGGGGTCCTACAATGAGCAGTTCTTC.

This clonotype was seen more than once but under ten times. The chain recombines TRBV5-1 with TRBJ1-2; possibly TRBD1 for D (6 bases). Trimming stripped 4 bases from V and 7 bases from J, with 11 bases between. Germline V gene lookup returns CDR1 SGHRS and CDR2 YFSETQ. The CDR3 is 12 amino acids. The CDR3 loop is CASSIYRVGYTF. CDR3 coding DNA: TGCGCCAGCAGCATTTACAGGGTTGGCTACACCTTC.

This sequence joins TRBV2 and TRBJ1-5, with TRBD1 matching 9 bases. CDR3 length: 13 amino acids. V dropped 8 bases and J dropped 4; count of bases not matched to a gene: 3. Germline V gene data show CDR1 as SNHLY and CDR2 as FYNNEI. CDR3 residues: CASLGTGNQPQHF. CDR3 DNA: TGTGCCAGCTTAGGGACAGGGAATCAGCCCCAGCATTTT.

V is TRBV15 and J is TRBJ1-2; possibly TRBD1 for D (5 bases). Germline V lookup: CDR1 LNHNV, CDR2 YYDKDF (reference sequence). Trimming took off 2 bases at V and 0 bases at J, with 10 bases between the two ends. This CDR3 comprises 15 residues. CDR3 region: CATSRTLTANYGYTF. DNA of the CDR3: TGTGCCACCAGCAGAACTCTGACAGCTAACTATGGCTACACCTTC.

The table lists this clonotype with a few counts. V is TRBV7-8 and J is TRBJ2-7; TRBD2 agrees at 14 bases. The ends lost 5 bases at V and 2 bases at J; junction bases unmatched: 5. Germline CDR1 is SGHVS and CDR2 is FQNEAQ. The CDR3 has 16 amino acids. CDR3 region: CASSLTSGRAPYEQYF. In DNA, the CDR3 is TGTGCCAGCAGCCTGACTAGCGGGAGGGCCCCCTACGAGCAGTACTTC.

This clonotype was seen only once. The chain is built from TRBV6-2 or TRBV6-3 and TRBJ2-7; D call uncertain. V was trimmed by 0 bases and J by 2 bases, leaving 8 bases between them. The CDR3 has 14 amino acids. CDR1 is MNHEY, CDR2 SVGEGT, per germline. CDR3 loop: CASSYSLVTYEQYF. CDR3 nucleotides: TGTGCCAGCAGTTACTCTCTAGTTACCTACGAGCAGTACTTC.

V usage is TRBV30 and J usage is TRBJ2-7; possibly TRBD1 for D (6 bases). Trimming cost V 2 bases and J 3 bases, with 17 bases left between them. CDR3 length equals 15 residues. Germline values: CDR1 GTSNPN, CDR2 SVGIG (reference sequence). The DNA of the CDR3 is TGTGCCTGGAGTCGCCGGCAGGACAGATTCTACGAGCAGTACTTC. Its translation is CAWSRRQDRFYEQYF.

The rearrangement uses TRBV19 and TRBJ1-2; D possibly corresponds to TRBD1 (5 bases). This CDR3 region has 14 residues. Deletions cut 5 bases from V and 5 bases from J, with 15 bases between. From germline, CDR1 is LNHDA and CDR2 SQIVND (reference sequence). The CDR3 nucleotides are TGTGCCAGTAGTCCCGGGACGGCGGCATATGGCTACACCTTC. Translated, it gives CASSPGTAAYGYTF.

The DNA of the CDR3 is TGTGCCTGGATACAGGGACCGTATGGCTACACCTTC. This gives the protein CAWIQGPYGYTF. The rearrangement uses TRBV30 and TRBJ1-2; a possible D gene is TRBD1 (6 bases). The CDR3 contains 12 residues. Germline V gene data show CDR1 as GTSNPN and CDR2 as SVGIG (reference sequence). The ends were cut back, 4 bases at V and 5 bases at J, with 11 bases in the middle.

This clonotype was counted a few times. This sequence joins TRBV19 and TRBJ2-1, with 10 bases lining up with TRBD2. The CDR3 contains 17 residues. Germline CDR1 reads LNHDA; CDR2 reads SQIVND (reference sequence). Trimming at V came to 5 bases and at J to 6 bases, leaving 13 bases not matched to a gene. The CDR3 region is CASSLRLAGGRSNEQFF. CDR3 nucleotides: TGTGCCAGTAGTCTAAGACTAGCGGGTGGGCGTTCCAATGAGCAGTTCTTC.

The chain joins TRBV19 to TRBJ1-6, with D hard to call. The CDR3 runs to 12 residues. CDR1 and CDR2 (germline): LNHDA, SQIVND (reference sequence). V was cut by 4 bases and J by 7 bases, with 5 bases left in between. CDR3 in amino acids: CASSTPNSPLHF. In nucleotides, the CDR3 is TGTGCCAGTAGTACCCCGAATTCACCCCTCCACTTT.

This clonotype was detected ten times or more. The chain joins TRBV7-8 to TRBJ2-2, with D perhaps matching TRBD1 or TRBD2 (5 bases each). Germline-derived CDR1 and CDR2 are SGHVS and FQNEAQ. CDR3 size: 14 residues. The germline V and J ends were trimmed by 1 base and 5 bases, with 8 bases remaining between them. CDR3 region: CASSLGGSTGELFF. CDR3 DNA: TGTGCCAGCAGCTTAGGGGGGAGTACCGGGGAGCTGTTTTTT.

The rearrangement uses TRBV20-1 and TRBJ1-2; no firm D call. Germline V CDR1 and CDR2: DFQATT, SNEGSKA (reference sequence). V lost 0 bases, J lost 4 bases, and 9 bases lay in between. The CDR3 length is 13 residues. DNA for the CDR3: TGCAGTGCTAGAGAACAGCTGAGCTATGGCTACACCTTC. Protein: CSAREQLSYGYTF.

The chain is built from TRBV6-5 and TRBJ1-1, with a possible D match to TRBD1 (5 bases). The germline V gene has CDR1 MNHEY and CDR2 SVGAGI. Trimming left V 3 bases short and J 0 bases short, with 11 bases between. The length of the CDR3 is 15 residues. CDR3 sequence: CASSYIGRVNTEAFF. As DNA, the CDR3 is TGTGCCAGCAGTTATATCGGCAGGGTGAACACTGAAGCTTTCTTT.

This clonotype has just a few counts. This rearrangement joins TRBV6-5 to TRBJ1-1, with D maybe TRBD1 (5 bases). CDR3 length: 14 amino acids. Trimming shortened V by 2 bases and J by 1 base, and 8 bases separated the two germline ends. CDR1 MNHEY and CDR2 SVGAGI come from the germline V gene. The CDR3 protein is CASSYQGQNTEAFF. The DNA for the CDR3 is TGTGCCAGCAGTTACCAGGGCCAGAACACTGAAGCTTTCTTT.